The clone carrying this TCR beta chain showed up just once. The ends were cut back, 8 bases at V and 1 base at J, with 8 bases in the middle. The germline V gene has CDR1 SGHTA and CDR2 FQGNSA. CDR3 length equals 12 residues. The sample comes from a study of blood T cell repertoires in COVID-19. Across the whole study: From T cells, B-cell-depleted T cells, or PBMCs came the material, which was cDNA or gDNA.

Here immunoSEQ multiplex PCR was the method, and the copy in TCRdb shows in-frame clones only, minus some. The table lists approximately 130,000 clones, 75% to 90% of them singletons. This clonotype was sampled from a woman between 50 and 59 years old who had recovered from COVID-19. The chain recombines TRBV7-2 with TRBJ1-1; D is undetermined. Input material: PBMCs or T cells enriched from blood (not recorded which). The CDR3 loop reads CASAWANTEAFF. In nucleotides, the CDR3 is TGTGCCAGCGCTTGGGCGAACACTGAAGCTTTCTTT.